Described below is a single TCR beta chain sequence and its context. What it binds is unknown. The germline CDR1 and CDR2 sequences are MNHEY and SVGAGI. Losses at the gene ends were 3 bases for V and 7 bases for J; bases not matched to a gene: 7. The CDR3 loop spans 14 amino acids. The data were obtained in a study of CD8+CD57+ T cells in acquired aplastic anemia. Study information: Yields of DNA that came from sorted CD4+ and CD8+ cells averaged roughly 3.3 ug. Reads per healthy sample averaged around 10 million (CD4+) and some 12 million (CD8+).

Template material for TCR beta VDJ and CDR3 profiling consisted of genomic DNA. One entry per CDR3 protein, called by TCRdb with MiXCR from the reads. The sample has tens of thousands of distinct CDR3 sequences, around three quarters seen once; the top ten hold roughly 22%. Findings and caveats of the study: Patients versus controls showed no significant CD8+ Simpson's diversity difference.

This TCR came from a human donor in good health, serving as a control. The chain combines TRBV6-5 with TRBJ1-1, with 8 bases identical to TRBD1. The sequenced material came from sorted CD4+, CD8+, or CD8+CD57+ T cells (not recorded which) from PBMCs. The CDR3 DNA is TGTGCCAGCAGTTATCGACAGGGGTACGGTGAAGCTTTCTTT. This gives the protein CASSYRQGYGEAFF.